This T cell receptor beta chain came from a study of neoadjuvant anti-PD-1 for oral cavity cancer. Study summary: Patients mostly received three to four biweekly nivolumab doses at 3 mg/kg before surgery. Patients without progression got a fourth dose around day 43.

The protocol was immunoSEQ multiplex PCR, while the TCRdb copy is restricted to in-frame clones and leaves out a portion. The table has 70,000 to 95,000 clones, approximately 80% seen once. Trimming took off 0 bases at V and 16 bases at J, with 12 bases between the two ends. This CDR3 has 12 amino acids. CDR1 and CDR2 from the germline V gene are SNHLY and FYNNEI. The sequence came from a person between 35 and 79 years old with oral cavity squamous cell carcinoma. Here the sequenced sample was PBMCs, taken before nivolumab (anti-PD-1) treatment. The rearrangement uses TRBV2 and TRBJ1-4; D is undetermined. In DNA form, the CDR3 reads TGTGCCAGCAGTGAAGCGGCCTTGAAGAGGTTTTTT. It encodes CASSEAALKRFF.